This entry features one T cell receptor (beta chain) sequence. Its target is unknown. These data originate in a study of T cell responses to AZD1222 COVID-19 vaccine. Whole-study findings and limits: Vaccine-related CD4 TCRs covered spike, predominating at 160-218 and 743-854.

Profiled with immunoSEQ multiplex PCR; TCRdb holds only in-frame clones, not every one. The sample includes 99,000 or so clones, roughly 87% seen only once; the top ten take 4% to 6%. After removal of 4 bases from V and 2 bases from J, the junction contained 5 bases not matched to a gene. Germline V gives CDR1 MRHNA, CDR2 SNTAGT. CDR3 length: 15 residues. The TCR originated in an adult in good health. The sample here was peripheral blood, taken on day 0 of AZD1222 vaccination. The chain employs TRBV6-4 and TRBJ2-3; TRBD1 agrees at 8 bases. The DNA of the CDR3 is TGTGCCAGCAGTGCCCAGACAGGGGCCACAGATACGCAGTATTTT. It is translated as CASSAQTGATDTQYF.